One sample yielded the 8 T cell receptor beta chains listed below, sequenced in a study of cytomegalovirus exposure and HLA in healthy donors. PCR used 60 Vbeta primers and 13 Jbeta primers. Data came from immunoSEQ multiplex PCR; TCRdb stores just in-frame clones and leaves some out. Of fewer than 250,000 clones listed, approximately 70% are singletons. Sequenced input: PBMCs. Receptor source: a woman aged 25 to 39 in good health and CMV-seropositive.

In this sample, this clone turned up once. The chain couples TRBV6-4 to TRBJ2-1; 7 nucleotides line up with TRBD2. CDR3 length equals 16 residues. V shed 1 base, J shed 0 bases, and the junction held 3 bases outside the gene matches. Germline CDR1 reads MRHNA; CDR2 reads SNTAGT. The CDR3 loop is CASSDWGGSSYNEQFF. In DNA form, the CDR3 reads TGTGCCAGCAGTGACTGGGGGGGGAGCTCCTACAATGAGCAGTTCTTC.

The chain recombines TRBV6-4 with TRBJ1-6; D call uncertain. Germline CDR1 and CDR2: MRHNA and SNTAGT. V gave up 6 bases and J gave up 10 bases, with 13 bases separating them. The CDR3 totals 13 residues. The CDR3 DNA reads TGTGCCAGCAGGGCCCATGGAGGATCACCCCTCCACTTT. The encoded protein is CASRAHGGSPLHF.

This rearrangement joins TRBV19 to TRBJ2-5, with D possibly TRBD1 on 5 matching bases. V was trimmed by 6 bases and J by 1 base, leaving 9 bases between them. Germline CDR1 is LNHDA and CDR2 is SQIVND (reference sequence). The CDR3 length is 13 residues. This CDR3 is CASSRQIQETQYF. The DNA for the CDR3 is TGTGCCAGTAGCCGACAGATCCAAGAGACCCAGTACTTC.

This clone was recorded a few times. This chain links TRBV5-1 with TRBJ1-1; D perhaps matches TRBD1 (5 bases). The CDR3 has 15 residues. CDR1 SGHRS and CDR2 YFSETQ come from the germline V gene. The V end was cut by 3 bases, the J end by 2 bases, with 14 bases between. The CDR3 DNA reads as TGCGCCAGCAGCTGGGCGGGGGGTCGAAACACTGAAGCTTTCTTT. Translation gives CASSWAGGRNTEAFF.

CDR3 sequence (DNA): TGTGCCAGTAGTATAGACGGGACAGGGGTCCCCGACTTGACTGGCTACACCTTC. Translating gives CASSIDGTGVPDLTGYTF. This chain links TRBV19 with TRBJ1-2; 10 nucleotides agree with TRBD1. J gave up 7 bases and V 0 bases, and 14 bases lay outside the gene matches. The CDR3 covers 18 residues. Germline V lookup: CDR1 LNHDA, CDR2 SQIVND (reference sequence).

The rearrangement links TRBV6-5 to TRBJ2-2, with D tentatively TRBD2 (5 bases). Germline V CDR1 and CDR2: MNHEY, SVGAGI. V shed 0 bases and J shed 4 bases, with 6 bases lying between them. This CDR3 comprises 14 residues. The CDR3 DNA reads TGTGCCAGCAGTTACTCGGGGAGCACCGGGGAGCTGTTTTTT. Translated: CASSYSGSTGELFF.

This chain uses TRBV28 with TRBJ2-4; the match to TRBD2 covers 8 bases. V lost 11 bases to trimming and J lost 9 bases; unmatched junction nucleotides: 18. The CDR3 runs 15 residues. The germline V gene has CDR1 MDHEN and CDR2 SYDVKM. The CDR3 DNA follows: TGTGCCTCCGTGGCTTTGCGGGAGGTGGGGGGCATTCAGTACTTC. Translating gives CASVALREVGGIQYF.

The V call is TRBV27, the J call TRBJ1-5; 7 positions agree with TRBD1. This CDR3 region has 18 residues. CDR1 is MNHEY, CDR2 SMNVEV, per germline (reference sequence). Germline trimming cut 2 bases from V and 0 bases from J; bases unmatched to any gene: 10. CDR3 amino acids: CASSLRDSGFYSNQPQHF. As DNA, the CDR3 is TGTGCCAGCAGTTTACGGGACAGCGGCTTTTATAGCAATCAGCCCCAGCATTTT.